This entry lists 9 T cell receptor beta chains sequenced from one sample in a study of blood T cells in healthy people across ages. Primed by a sample-barcoded 5' primer and a J-beta primer mix, a second PCR proceeded for about 6 to 12 cycles. A single record per CDR3 protein comes from TCRdb applying MiXCR to the 5' RACE reads. This table holds around 900,000 distinct CDR3 sequences, just over 50% found once. Sequenced sample: blood. The receptors shown here come from a woman aged 55-69 years in good health.

This clonotype was found a few times. The rearrangement joins TRBV7-9 to TRBJ2-7, with D perhaps assigned TRBD1 or TRBD2 (5 bases each). This CDR3 comprises 14 residues. Per germline, CDR1 SEHNR and CDR2 FQNEAQ (reference sequence). Trimming pared 3 bases from V and 2 bases from J, leaving 11 bases between. The CDR3 sequence is CASSFWGNTYEQYF. In DNA, the CDR3 is TGTGCCAGCAGCTTTTGGGGGAACACCTACGAGCAGTACTTC.

The V and J genes are TRBV20-1 and TRBJ2-7; 8 bases are shared with TRBD2. The length of the CDR3 is 13 residues. The ends lost 2 bases at V and 12 bases at J; junction bases unmatched: 12. The germline gives CDR1 DFQATT, CDR2 SNEGSKA (reference sequence). In DNA form, the CDR3 reads TGCAGTGCTAGACGCGGGACTAGGGGTTGGGCGTACTTC. This sequence encodes CSARRGTRGWAYF.

Concerning this clonotype: An end of the junction does not agree with germline; a read error may underlie this. The V gene is TRBV20-1, the J gene TRBJ2-5; 8 nucleotides agree with TRBD1. The end of the DNA fits TRBJ2-7 better, so the J call may be wrong. From germline, CDR1 is DFQATT and CDR2 SNEGSKA (reference sequence). CDR3 length: 14 residues. CDR3 loop: CSTRRQGSYYEQYF. CDR3 in DNA: TGCAGTACTAGAAGACAGGGGTCCTATTACGAGCAGTACTTC.

The CDR3 region is CASSKSPERENPYEQYF. The DNA for the CDR3 is TGTGCCAGCAGCAAATCCCCCGAGCGGGAGAACCCCTACGAGCAGTACTTC. The chain links TRBV21-1 to TRBJ2-7; the tabulated D call, TRBD2, remains unverified against the DNA. TRBV21-1 is tagged as a pseudogene. This CDR3 spans 17 amino acids.

The CDR3 DNA follows: TGTGCCAGCAGCGCAACCGGGACTAGCGCCGAGCAGTACTTC. It translates to CASSATGTSAEQYF. V usage is TRBV9 and J usage is TRBJ2-7; 10 nucleotides line up with TRBD2. The germline CDR1 and CDR2 sequences are SGDLS and YYNGEE. J gave up 6 bases and V 3 bases, and 6 bases lay outside the gene matches. CDR3 size: 14 residues.

This sequence joins TRBV5-6 and TRBJ2-5; D perhaps matches TRBD2 (6 bases). CDR1 SGHDT and CDR2 YYEEEE come from the germline V gene. This CDR3 contains 14 residues. Trimming stripped 3 bases from V and 4 bases from J, with 13 bases between. DNA of the CDR3: TGTGCCAGCAGCTCCGGACTATTGCCAGAGACCCAGTACTTC. It encodes CASSSGLLPETQYF.

V and J are TRBV6-6 and TRBJ2-6; D is perhaps TRBD1 (5 bases). Trimming left V 6 bases short and J 0 bases short, with 12 bases between. There are 16 residues in the CDR3. In germline, CDR1 is MNHNY, CDR2 SVGAGI (reference sequence). The CDR3 spells CASRLGPSSGANVLTF. The CDR3 DNA sequence: TGTGCCAGCAGACTGGGGCCTTCCTCTGGGGCCAACGTCCTGACTTTC.

The rearrangement uses TRBV2 and TRBJ1-5; 7 bases are a match to TRBD1. CDR3 length equals 15 residues. With V trimmed by 5 bases and J by 9 bases, 13 bases remained unmatched. CDR1 is SNHLY, CDR2 FYNNEI, per germline. CDR3 amino acids: CASSIDRDPRWPQHF. The CDR3, as DNA: TGTGCCAGCAGTATCGACAGGGACCCACGGTGGCCCCAGCATTTT. Based on the CDR3 plus reference TRBV2 and TRBJ1-5, the full variable domain is EPEVTQTPSHQVTQMGQEVILRCVPISNHLYFYWYRQILGQKVEFLVSFYNNEISEKSEIFDDQFSVERPDGSNFTLKIRSTKLEDSAMYFCASSIDRDPRWPQHFGDGTRLSIL.

The chain links TRBV5-1 to TRBJ2-5, with D hard to call. CDR3 length: 13 amino acids. Germline CDR1 is SGHRS and CDR2 is YFSETQ. The V and J ends lost 4 bases and 1 base respectively, with 8 bases between them. The CDR3 protein is CASSGFGQETQYF. CDR3 coding DNA: TGCGCCAGCAGCGGGTTCGGCCAAGAGACCCAGTACTTC.